The present T cell receptor (beta chain) was sequenced within a study of blood T cell repertoires in COVID-19. This CDR3 comprises 15 residues. V gave up 4 bases and J gave up 4 bases; unmatched junction bases: 2. Germline V gene lookup returns CDR1 MNHEY and CDR2 SVGAGI. Participant ages covered about 18 to 95 years across some 25 US areas. Cohorts were determined from participant-reported clinical history. This table comes from immunoSEQ multiplex PCR, and its TCRdb copy is limited to in-frame clones, with some not included. The profile shows about 320,000 clones, 89% of them singletons. The source of this sequence is a man in his 60s who had recovered from COVID-19. The chain carries TRBV6-5 and TRBJ2-4, with 12 bases identical to TRBD2. Sequenced input: PBMCs or T cells enriched from blood (not recorded which). The CDR3: CASSLLAGGKNIQYF. CDR3 in DNA: TGTGCCAGCAGTTTACTAGCGGGGGGAAAAAACATTCAGTACTTC.